This T cell receptor (beta chain) was recovered during a study of CD8 T cells in ankylosing spondylitis. Many counts were recorded for this clonotype. Using its own MiXCR run on the 5' RACE reads, TCRdb lists one record per CDR3 protein. The table has fewer than 200,000 distinct CDR3 sequences, roughly 18% seen once. The V gene's germline CDR1 is DFQATT and CDR2 SNEGSKA (reference sequence). V shed 5 bases and J shed 5 bases, with 19 bases lying between them. CDR3 size: 15 residues. The TCR comes from a male donor under 30 with ankylosing spondylitis or in good health (not recorded which). The V and J genes are TRBV20-1 and TRBJ2-1; TRBD2 might be the D (6 bases). Sample: blood, either unsorted or a sorted T cell fraction (not recorded which). The CDR3 spells CSASDVGRGDNEQFF. The CDR3 DNA reads TGCAGTGCTTCAGATGTGGGTCGCGGGGACAATGAGCAGTTCTTC.